The present TCR beta chain was sequenced within a study of CD8 T cells in ankylosing spondylitis. Study-level points and caveats: From matched ankylosing spondylitis synovial fluid, disease-linked clones were reportedly recovered at significantly enriched levels. Ankylosing spondylitis blood seemed to carry a telltale TCR beta motif made of roughly eight highly homologous variants.

The authors made TCR beta libraries by quantitative 5'-RACE with molecular barcodes. TCRdb fed the 5' RACE reads into MiXCR, producing one record per CDR3 protein. The sample yields fewer than 180,000 distinct CDR3 sequences, around 45% seen once. Details on this clonotype: Its specificity is not known.

The clonotype originates from a male donor with ankylosing spondylitis. Sample: synovial fluid, either unsorted or a sorted T cell fraction (not recorded which).

The CDR3 DNA is TGTGCCAGCAGTTTCAGCCCATTTAGTCAGCCCCAGCATTTT. This encodes CASSFSPFSQPQHF. The chain carries TRBV12-3 or TRBV12-4 and TRBJ1-5; D remains unclear. Trimming left V 3 bases short and J 6 bases short, with 12 bases between. The CDR3 covers 14 residues.